This TCR beta chain was sequenced during a study of T cell responses to AZD1222 COVID-19 vaccine. V was pared by 0 bases and J by 3 bases, with 24 bases between. The germline CDR1 and CDR2 sequences are SGHRS and YFSETQ. The CDR3 runs to 20 residues. About this clone itself: Its antigen is unknown.

Clones were sequenced by immunoSEQ multiplex PCR, and TCRdb holds only the in-frame ones, with some missing. Of roughly 140,000 clones detected, 85% to 95% appear once; the ten largest clones hold around 10%. Overall study results and limits: No day 14 peak samples; only post-peak repertoires were characterized. White British donors predominated, females outnumbered males, and clonal diversity was possibly underestimated. Just a handful of AZD1222 recipients were seropositive at baseline.

Source: peripheral blood, taken after recovery from COVID-19. The chain carries TRBV5-1 and TRBJ2-2; D unresolved. The sequence came from an adult who had recovered from COVID-19. CDR3 bases: TGCGCCAGCAGCTTGGCTTTCGGAGACACCCGATTTATTGACACCGGGGAGCTGTTTTTT. This translates into CASSLAFGDTRFIDTGELFF.